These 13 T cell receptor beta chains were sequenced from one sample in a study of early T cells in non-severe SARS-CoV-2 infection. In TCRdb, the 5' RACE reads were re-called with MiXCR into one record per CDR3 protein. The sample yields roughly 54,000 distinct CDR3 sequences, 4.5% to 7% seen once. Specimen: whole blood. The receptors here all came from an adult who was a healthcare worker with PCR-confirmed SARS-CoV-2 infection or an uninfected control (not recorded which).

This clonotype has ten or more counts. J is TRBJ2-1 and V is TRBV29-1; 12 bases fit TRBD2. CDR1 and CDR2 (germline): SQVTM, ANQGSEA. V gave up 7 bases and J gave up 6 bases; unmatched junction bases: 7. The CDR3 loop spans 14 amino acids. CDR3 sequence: CSARTSGTINEQFF. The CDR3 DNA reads TGCAGCGCGAGGACTAGCGGGACCATCAATGAGCAGTTCTTC.

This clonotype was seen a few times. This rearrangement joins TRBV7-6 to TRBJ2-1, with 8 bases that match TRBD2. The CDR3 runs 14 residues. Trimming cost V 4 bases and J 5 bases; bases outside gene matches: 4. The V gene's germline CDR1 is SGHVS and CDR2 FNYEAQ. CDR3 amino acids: CASSSGLADNEQFF. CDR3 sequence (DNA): TGTGCCAGCAGCTCCGGACTAGCAGACAATGAGCAGTTCTTC.

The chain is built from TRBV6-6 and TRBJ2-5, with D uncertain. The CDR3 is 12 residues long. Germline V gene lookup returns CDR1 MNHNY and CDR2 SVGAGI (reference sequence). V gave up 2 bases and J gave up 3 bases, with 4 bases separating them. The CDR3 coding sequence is TGTGCCAGCAGTTACCCAAAAGAGACCCAGTACTTC. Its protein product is CASSYPKETQYF.

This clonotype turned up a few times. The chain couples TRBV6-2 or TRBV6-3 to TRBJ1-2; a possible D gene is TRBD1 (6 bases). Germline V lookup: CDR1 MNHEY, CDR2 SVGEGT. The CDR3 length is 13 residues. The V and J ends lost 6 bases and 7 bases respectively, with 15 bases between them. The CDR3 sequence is CASSYTGTTGYTF. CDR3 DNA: TGTGCCAGCAGCTATACAGGGACGACTGGCTACACCTTC.

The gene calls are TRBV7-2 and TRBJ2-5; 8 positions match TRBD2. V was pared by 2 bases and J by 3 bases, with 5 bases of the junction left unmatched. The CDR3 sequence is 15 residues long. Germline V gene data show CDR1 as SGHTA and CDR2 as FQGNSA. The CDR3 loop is CASSLKWGLEETQYF. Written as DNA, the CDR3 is TGTGCCAGCAGCTTAAAATGGGGACTAGAAGAGACCCAGTACTTC.

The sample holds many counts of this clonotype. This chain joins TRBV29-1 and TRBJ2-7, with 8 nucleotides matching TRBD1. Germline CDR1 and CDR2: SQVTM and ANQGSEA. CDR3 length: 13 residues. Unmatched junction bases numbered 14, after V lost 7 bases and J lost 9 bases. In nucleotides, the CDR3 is TGCAGCGCCTGGACAGGGACAGTTCTGGGGCAGTACTTC. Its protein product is CSAWTGTVLGQYF.

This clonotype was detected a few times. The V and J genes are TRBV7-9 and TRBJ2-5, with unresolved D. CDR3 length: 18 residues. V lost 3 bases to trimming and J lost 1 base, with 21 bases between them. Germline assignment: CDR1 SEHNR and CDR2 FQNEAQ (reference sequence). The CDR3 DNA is TGTGCCAGCAGCTTTTCGGGCTCGAGTGACCACCCCCAAGAGACCCAGTACTTC. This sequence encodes CASSFSGSSDHPQETQYF. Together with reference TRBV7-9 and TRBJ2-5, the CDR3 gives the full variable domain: DTGVSQNPRHKITKRGQNVTFRCDPISEHNRLYWYRQTLGQGPEFLTYFQNEAQLEKSRLLSDRFSAERPKGSFSTLEIQRTEQGDSAMYLCASSFSGSSDHPQETQYFGPGTRLLVL.

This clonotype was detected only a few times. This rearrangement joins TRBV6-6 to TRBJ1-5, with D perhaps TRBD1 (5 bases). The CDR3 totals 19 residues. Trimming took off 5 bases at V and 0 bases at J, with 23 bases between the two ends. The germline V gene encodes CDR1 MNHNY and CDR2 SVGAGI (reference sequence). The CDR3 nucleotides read TGTGCCAGCAGTCCCCGTGTAGGGGCGTTAGGATATAGCAATCAGCCCCAGCATTTT. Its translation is CASSPRVGALGYSNQPQHF.

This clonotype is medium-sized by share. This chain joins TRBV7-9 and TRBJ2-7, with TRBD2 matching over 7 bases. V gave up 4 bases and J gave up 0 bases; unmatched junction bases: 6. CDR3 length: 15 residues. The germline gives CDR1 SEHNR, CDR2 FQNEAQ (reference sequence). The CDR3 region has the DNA TGTGCCAGCAGCTCCTTCCAGCGGGGCTCCTACGAGCAGTACTTC. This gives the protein CASSSFQRGSYEQYF. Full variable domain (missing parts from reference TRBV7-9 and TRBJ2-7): DTGVSQNPRHKITKRGQNVTFRCDPISEHNRLYWYRQTLGQGPEFLTYFQNEAQLEKSRLLSDRFSAERPKGSFSTLEIQRTEQGDSAMYLCASSSFQRGSYEQYFGPGTRLTVT.

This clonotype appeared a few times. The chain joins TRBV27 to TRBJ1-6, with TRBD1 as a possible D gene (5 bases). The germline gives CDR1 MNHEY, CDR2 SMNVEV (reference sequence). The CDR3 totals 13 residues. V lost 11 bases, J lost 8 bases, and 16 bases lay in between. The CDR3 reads CASNRQGDSPLHF. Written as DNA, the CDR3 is TGTGCCTCCAACCGGCAGGGAGATTCACCCCTCCACTTT.

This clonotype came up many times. CDR3: CSVAGSSSLSGNTIYF. Written as DNA, the CDR3 is TGCAGCGTTGCTGGGTCTTCCTCTCTCTCTGGAAACACCATATATTTT. The chain couples TRBV29-1 to TRBJ1-3, with D unresolved. V was clipped by 4 bases and J by 0 bases, with 16 bases between them. The CDR3 is 16 residues long. The V gene's germline CDR1 is SQVTM and CDR2 ANQGSEA. The full variable domain, its missing parts supplied by reference TRBV29-1 and TRBJ1-3, is SAVISQKPSRDICQRGTSLTIQCQVDSQVTMMFWYRQQPGQSLTLIATANQGSEATYESGFVIDKFPISRPNLTFSTLTVSNMSPEDSSIYLCSVAGSSSLSGNTIYFGEGSWLTVV.

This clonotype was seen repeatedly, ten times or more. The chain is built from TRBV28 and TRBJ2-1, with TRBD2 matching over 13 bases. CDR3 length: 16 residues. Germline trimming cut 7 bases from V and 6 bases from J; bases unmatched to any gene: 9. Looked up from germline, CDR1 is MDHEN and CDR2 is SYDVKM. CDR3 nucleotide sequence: TGTGCCAGCACCCTAGGACTAGCGGGGGCTGGCAATGAGCAGTTCTTC. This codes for CASTLGLAGAGNEQFF.

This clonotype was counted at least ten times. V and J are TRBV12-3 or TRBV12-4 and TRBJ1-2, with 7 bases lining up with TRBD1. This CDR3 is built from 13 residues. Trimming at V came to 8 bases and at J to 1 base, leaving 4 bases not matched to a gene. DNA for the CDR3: TGTGCCAGCGGCGGGACAGATAACTATGGCTACACCTTC. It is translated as CASGGTDNYGYTF.